The T cell receptor beta chain under discussion was sequenced for a study of T cells after yellow fever vaccination. The CDR3 runs to 14 residues. V gave up 8 bases and J gave up 4 bases, with 16 bases separating them. Per the germline V gene, CDR1 is SGHTA and CDR2 is FQGTGA. TCRdb reprocessed the 5' RACE reads with MiXCR, giving one entry per CDR3 protein. The data show nearly 550,000 distinct CDR3 sequences, with about a fifth seen just once and roughly an eighth held by the top ten. Source: PBMCs, taken 15 days after the yellow fever booster vaccination. V gene TRBV7-3 combines with J gene TRBJ2-3; a possible D gene is TRBD1 (5 bases). This receptor was identified in a man aged 25-40 years who received the YFV17D yellow fever vaccine. CDR3 residues: CASQQGPGSDTQYF. The DNA for the CDR3 is TGTGCCAGCCAGCAGGGCCCGGGTTCAGATACGCAGTATTTT.